Below, 3 T cell receptor beta chains from the same sample are listed, as sequenced in a study of identical twins' blood T cells (dated by TCRdb to the early 2010s). Library preparation used 5' RACE. TCRdb records Illumina Genome Analyzer IIx as the sequencer. The public reads were run again by TCRdb, first through fastp at Q25 and then through MiXCR, and only productive beta chains were kept. Every distinct CDR3 protein forms one entry, paired with its most common genes and DNA. This sample is represented by hundreds of thousands of distinct CDR3 sequences; roughly 27% of them were singletons. The ten largest clones capture 6% to 7% of the sample. Sequencing was performed on PBMCs. Receptor source: a woman between 18 and 50 years old in good health.

The chain is built from TRBV7-9 and TRBJ2-2, with 9 bases that match TRBD2. The V and J ends lost 4 bases and 6 bases, in that order; junction bases with no gene match: 9. The CDR3 totals 16 residues. CDR1 is SEHNR, CDR2 FQNEAQ, per germline (reference sequence). The CDR3 here is CASSSPGLASPGELFF. The DNA for the CDR3 is TGTGCCAGCAGCTCTCCGGGACTAGCCTCCCCCGGGGAGCTGTTTTTT.

The chain couples TRBV20-1 to TRBJ2-2, with TRBD1 matching over 10 bases. Unmatched junction bases numbered 11, after V lost 3 bases and J lost 7 bases. Germline lookup yields CDR1 DFQATT and CDR2 SNEGSKA (reference sequence). The CDR3 has 16 residues. CDR3 nucleotide sequence: TGCAGTGCTAGGGGTTTGGGACAGGGGTATATCGGGGAGCTGTTTTTT. Translated: CSARGLGQGYIGELFF.

The chain is built from TRBV7-9 and TRBJ2-3, with D perhaps matching TRBD1 (6 bases). The CDR3 totals 15 residues. CDR1 and CDR2 (germline): SEHNR, FQNEAQ (reference sequence). V dropped 6 bases and J dropped 0 bases, with 13 bases sitting between them. CDR3 amino acids: CASRETGPSTDTQYF. DNA of the CDR3: TGTGCCAGCAGGGAGACAGGCCCTAGCACAGATACGCAGTATTTT.